The 10 T cell receptor beta chains presented below share a single source sample, sequenced in a study of T cells in Graves' hyperthyroidism and ophthalmopathy. RNA transcripts served as the template for amplifying TCR beta CDR3 regions. An initial round of RT-PCR targeting the TCR CDR3 relied on the HTBI primer set. TCRdb reprocessed the multiplex PCR reads via MiXCR and lists one record per CDR3 protein. The profile covers 270,000 or so distinct CDR3 sequences, with roughly 15% appearing a single time and 30% taken by the ten largest. Sequencing was carried out using blood. The receptors here all came from a woman aged 50 to 65 with Graves' hyperthyroidism that later progressed to Graves' ophthalmopathy.

V is TRBV5-1 and J is TRBJ1-4; TRBD1 is a possible D gene (6 bases). This CDR3 has 15 residues. V was trimmed by 3 bases and J by 4 bases, leaving 13 bases between them. Germline V CDR1 and CDR2: SGHRS, YFSETQ. The CDR3 loop reads CASSSHGTRNEKLFF. CDR3 DNA sequence: TGCGCCAGCAGCTCCCACGGGACACGTAATGAAAAACTGTTTTTT.

Only a few counts were recorded for this clonotype. A single base separates this from a much larger clone, so it may be a read error. Without the conserved terminal phenylalanine or tryptophan, this CDR3 likely stems from a read error. The rearrangement joins TRBV27 to TRBJ1-2; D uncertain. This CDR3 is 14 amino acids long. The V gene's germline CDR1 is MNHEY and CDR2 SMNVEV (reference sequence). V dropped 5 bases and J dropped 5 bases, with 15 bases sitting between them. The CDR3 sequence: CASSATGSLYGYTL. CDR3 in DNA: TGTGCCAGCAGTGCCACCGGGAGCTTATATGGCTACACCCTC.

Many counts were recorded for this clonotype. The chain combines TRBV6-2 or TRBV6-3 with TRBJ2-7; D possibly corresponds to TRBD2 (5 bases). Trimming took 3 bases from V and 4 from J, leaving 13 bases between them. Germline V lookup: CDR1 MNHEY, CDR2 SVGEGT. This CDR3 contains 14 residues. CDR3 residues: CASSYEGTQYEQYF. The CDR3 DNA reads TGTGCCAGCAGTTATGAGGGAACCCAATACGAGCAGTACTTC.

The chain combines TRBV5-5 with TRBJ1-4; weak D call: TRBD1 (5 bases). The CDR3 loop spans 15 amino acids. Trimming removed 0 bases at V and 10 bases at J, with 16 bases between. From germline, CDR1 is SGHKS and CDR2 YYEKEE (reference sequence). The CDR3 sequence is CASSLEAGRYGKLFF. In DNA form, the CDR3 reads TGTGCCAGCAGCTTGGAAGCAGGGAGATATGGAAAACTGTTTTTT.

This clonotype was found many times. The genes are TRBV2 and TRBJ2-3, with 12 bases matching TRBD2. Losses at the gene ends were 5 bases for V and 3 bases for J; bases not matched to a gene: 3. Germline V gene data show CDR1 as SNHLY and CDR2 as FYNNEI. CDR3 length: 15 amino acids. The CDR3 reads CASSRTSGITDTQYF. The CDR3 bases are TGTGCCAGCAGTCGGACTAGCGGGATAACAGATACGCAGTATTTT.

This clonotype was counted at least ten times. The rearrangement uses TRBV28 and TRBJ1-5; D might be TRBD1 (5 bases). The CDR3 totals 13 residues. In germline, CDR1 is MDHEN, CDR2 SYDVKM. V was clipped by 3 bases and J by 7 bases, with 10 bases between them. CDR3 amino acids: CASSLYGGQPQHF. In DNA, the CDR3 is TGTGCCAGCAGTTTGTATGGGGGGCAGCCCCAGCATTTT.

This chain joins TRBV5-4 and TRBJ1-1; D may be TRBD1 (6 bases). The length of the CDR3 is 15 residues. Germline CDR1 and CDR2: SGHNT and YYREEE (reference sequence). Trimming removed 1 base at V and 4 bases at J, with 14 bases between. The CDR3 loop reads CASSLTGRGGTEAFF. The CDR3 coding sequence is TGTGCCAGCAGCTTGACAGGGCGCGGGGGCACTGAAGCTTTCTTT.

This clonotype was detected many times. This sequence joins TRBV7-3 and TRBJ2-1, with D uncertain. The ends were cut back, 5 bases at V and 8 bases at J, with 19 bases in the middle. Germline values: CDR1 SGHTA, CDR2 FQGTGA. The CDR3 totals 15 residues. The CDR3: CASSPLGLSNDEQFF. CDR3 sequence (DNA): TGTGCCAGCAGCCCTCTAGGATTGTCCAACGATGAGCAGTTCTTC.

This clonotype showed up just once. V usage is TRBV2 and J usage is TRBJ1-4; 9 bases match TRBD1. The CDR3 totals 14 residues. Germline loops: CDR1 SNHLY, CDR2 FYNNEI. Trimming at V came to 8 bases and at J to 4 bases, leaving 5 bases not matched to a gene. CDR3 protein: CASEPGQGNEKLFF. CDR3 coding DNA: TGTGCCAGCGAGCCGGGACAGGGTAATGAAAAACTGTTTTTT.

In its sample, this clonotype was seen many times. The chain recombines TRBV20-1 with TRBJ1-6, with D unresolved. The germline V gene has CDR1 DFQATT and CDR2 SNEGSKA (reference sequence). The CDR3 length is 14 residues. Trimming stripped 2 bases from V and 10 bases from J, with 15 bases between. CDR3 DNA sequence: TGCAGTGCTAGACTACGCGGCGGAGGATCACCCCTCCACTTT. This gives the protein CSARLRGGGSPLHF.